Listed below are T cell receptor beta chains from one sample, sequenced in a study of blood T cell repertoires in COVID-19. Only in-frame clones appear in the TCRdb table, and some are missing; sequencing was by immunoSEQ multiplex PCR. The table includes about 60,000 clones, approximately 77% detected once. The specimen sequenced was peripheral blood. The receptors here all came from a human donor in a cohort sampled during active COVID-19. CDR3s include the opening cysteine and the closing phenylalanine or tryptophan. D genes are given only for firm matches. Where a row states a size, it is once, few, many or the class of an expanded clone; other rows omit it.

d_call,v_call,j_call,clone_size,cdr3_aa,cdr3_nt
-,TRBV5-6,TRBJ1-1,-,CASSWGGRGNTEAFF,TGTGCCAGCAGCTGGGGGGGGCGAGGGAACACTGAAGCTTTCTTT
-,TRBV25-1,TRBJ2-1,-,CASSDGRGNEQFF,TGTGCCAGCAGTGACGGCAGGGGCAATGAGCAGTTCTTC
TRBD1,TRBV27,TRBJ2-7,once,CASNTRDRGRNEQYF,TGTGCCAGCAACACCAGGGACAGGGGGCGTAACGAGCAGTACTTC
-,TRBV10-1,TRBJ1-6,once,CATSRNRASPLHF,TGCGCCACATCGAGAAACCGAGCTTCACCCCTCCACTTT
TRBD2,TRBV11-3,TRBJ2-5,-,CASSLGGSGGGKTQYF,TGTGCCAGCAGCTTAGGGGGTAGCGGGGGCGGCAAGACCCAGTACTTC
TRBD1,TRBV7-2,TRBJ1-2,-,CASSVDRGNYDYTF,TGTGCCAGCAGCGTTGACAGGGGGAACTATGACTACACCTTC
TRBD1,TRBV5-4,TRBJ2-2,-,CASSALTGDAGELFF,TGTGCCAGCAGCGCCCTTACAGGGGACGCCGGGGAGCTGTTTTTT
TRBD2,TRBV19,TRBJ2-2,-,CASSIEGRGTGELFF,TGTGCCAGTAGTATAGAGGGGCGGGGGACCGGGGAGCTGTTTTTT
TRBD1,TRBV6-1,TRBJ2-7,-,CASSEVDRGADEQYF,TGTGCCAGCAGTGAAGTGGACAGGGGGGCGGACGAGCAGTACTTC
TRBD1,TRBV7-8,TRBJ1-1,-,CASGQSDRDAFF,TGTGCCAGCGGCCAGAGCGACAGGGACGCTTTCTTT
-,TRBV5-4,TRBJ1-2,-,CASSTSEVDGYTF,TGTGCCAGCAGCACCTCGGAGGTCGATGGCTACACCTTC
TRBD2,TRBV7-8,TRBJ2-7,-,CASSLGTSGGNEQYF,TGTGCCAGCAGCTTAGGGACTAGCGGGGGTAACGAGCAGTACTTC
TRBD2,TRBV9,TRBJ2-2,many,CASSVGHRASGGRKNTGELFF,TGTGCCAGCAGCGTAGGTCACAGGGCTAGCGGGGGGCGAAAGAACACCGGGGAGCTGTTTTTT
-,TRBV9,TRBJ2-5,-,CASSVGPLRETQYF,TGTGCCAGCAGCGTGGGGCCTCTGCGGGAGACCCAGTACTTC
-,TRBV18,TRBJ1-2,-,CASSLTDSSYGYTF,TGTGCCAGCTCCCTTACTGACAGTTCCTATGGCTACACCTTC
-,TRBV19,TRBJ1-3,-,CASSPKIPGTSKSGNTIYF,TGTGCCAGTAGTCCAAAAATCCCGGGAACATCCAAATCTGGAAACACCATATATTTT
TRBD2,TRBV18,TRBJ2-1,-,CASSPRPVDGGGEQFF,TGTGCCAGCTCACCCCGACCAGTAGACGGGGGGGGTGAGCAGTTCTTC
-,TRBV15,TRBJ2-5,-,CATSRDYGTQYF,TGTGCCACCAGCAGAGATTACGGGACCCAGTACTTC
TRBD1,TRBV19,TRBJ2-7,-,CASSSPRDRVYEQYF,TGTGCCAGTAGTTCACCCCGGGACAGGGTTTACGAGCAGTACTTC
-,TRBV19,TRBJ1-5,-,CASSWGGGQPQHF,TGTGCCAGTAGTTGGGGAGGTGGGCAGCCCCAGCATTTT
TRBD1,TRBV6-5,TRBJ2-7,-,CASSYGTGAYEQYF,TGTGCCAGCAGTTACGGGACAGGGGCCTACGAGCAGTACTTC
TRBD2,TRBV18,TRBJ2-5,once,CASSPRAAAGGETQYF,TGTGCCAGCTCACCACGAGCGGCAGCGGGGGGAGAGACCCAGTACTTC
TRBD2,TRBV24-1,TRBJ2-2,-,CATSGASGTTGNTGELFF,TGTGCCACCAGTGGGGCTAGCGGGACTACCGGGAACACCGGGGAGCTGTTTTTT
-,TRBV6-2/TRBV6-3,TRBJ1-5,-,CASSRTVSNQPQHF,TGTGCCAGCAGCCGCACAGTAAGCAATCAGCCCCAGCATTTT
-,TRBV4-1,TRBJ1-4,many,CASSQDLGQGGEKLFF,TGCGCCAGCAGCCAAGATCTAGGCCAGGGTGGTGAAAAACTGTTTTTT
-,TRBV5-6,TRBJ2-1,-,CASSLPPSDEQFF,TGTGCCAGCAGCTTGCCCCCTAGCGACGAGCAGTTCTTC
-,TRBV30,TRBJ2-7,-,CAWSSQYEQYF,TGTGCCTGGAGTTCGCAGTACGAGCAGTACTTC
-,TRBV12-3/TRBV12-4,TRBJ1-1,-,CASSLGTAAFF,TGTGCCAGCAGTTTAGGGACAGCAGCTTTCTTT
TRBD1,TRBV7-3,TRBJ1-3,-,CASDRDQNTIYF,TGTGCCAGCGACAGGGACCAAAACACCATATATTTT
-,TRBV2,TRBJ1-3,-,CASSPWGLRSGNTIYF,TGTGCCAGCAGCCCGTGGGGGCTTCGCTCTGGAAACACCATATATTTT
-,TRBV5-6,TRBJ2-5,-,CASSLAGQTQYF,TGTGCCAGCAGCTTGGCCGGTCAGACCCAGTACTTC
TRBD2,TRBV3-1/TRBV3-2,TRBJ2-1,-,CASTPTSGGTYNEQFF,TGTGCCAGCACCCCAACTAGCGGGGGGACCTACAATGAGCAGTTCTTC
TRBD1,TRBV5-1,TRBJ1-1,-,CASSKGRDSDDTEAFF,TGCGCCAGCAGCAAAGGAAGGGACAGCGATGACACTGAAGCTTTCTTT
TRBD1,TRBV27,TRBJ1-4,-,CASSNRQGGGEKLFF,TGTGCCAGCAGTAACCGACAGGGAGGTGGTGAAAAACTGTTTTTT
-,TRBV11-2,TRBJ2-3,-,CASSLDHGPTDTQYF,TGTGCCAGCAGCTTAGATCATGGCCCCACAGATACGCAGTATTTT